The table lists the clone carrying this T cell receptor (beta chain) with many counts. UMIs were added to TCR cDNA along with a universal primer site when it was made by 5'RACE template switching. MiXCR was run by TCRdb on the 5' RACE reads, yielding one entry per CDR3 protein. The table lists tens of thousands of distinct CDR3 sequences, around 5.2% of them singletons. The CDR3 contains 17 residues. The germline CDR1 and CDR2 sequences are MDHEN and SYDVKM. Trimming cost V 1 base and J 4 bases, with 19 bases left between them. This entry is derived from a study of T cells after yellow fever vaccination.

The chain carries TRBV28 and TRBJ1-1; tentative D call: TRBD1 (5 bases). This specimen was PBMCs, either bulk or a sorted T-cell subset (CD4+, CD8+, memory, or dextramer-sorted; not recorded which), taken roughly seven weeks after the first yellow fever vaccination. The receptor was isolated from a man aged 18 to 35 who received the YFV17D yellow fever vaccine. The CDR3 DNA reads TGTGCCAGCAGTTTATCGGGGTTGGTGGGAAGGGGCACTGAAGCTTTCTTT. Amino acids: CASSLSGLVGRGTEAFF.